The entry below gives a single T cell receptor beta chain sequence along with its context. The data belong to a study of Graves' ophthalmopathy and Graves' hyperthyroidism. Across the study: Hyperthyroidism was considered stable when no ophthalmopathy appeared within 18 months of follow-up.

Per germline, CDR1 MGHDK and CDR2 SYGVNS. The CDR3 length is 12 residues. V lost 8 bases and J lost 6, with 13 bases in between. From RNA, the CDR3 regions of TCR beta chains were amplified and sequenced. RT-PCR in the first round used HTBI primers; a second-round multiplex PCR followed. A single record per CDR3 protein comes from TCRdb applying MiXCR to the multiplex PCR reads. The top ten hold around 10% of the sample, which has over a million distinct CDR3 sequences, about two fifths seen once. Among the exclusions were patients with other autoimmune diseases, uncontrolled infections, pregnancy or lactation.

This sequence originates from an adult man with Graves' hyperthyroidism. Sequenced input: peripheral blood or thyroid tissue (not recorded which). The chain carries TRBV25-1 and TRBJ1-1; D may be TRBD1 (5 bases). CDR3 residues: CASGSRGSEAFF. The CDR3 bases are TGTGCCAGCGGTTCCCGGGGCTCTGAAGCTTTCTTT. The variable domain in full, completed from reference TRBV25-1 and TRBJ1-1, reads EADIYQTPRYLVIGTGKKITLECSQTMGHDKMYWYQQDPGMELHLIHYSYGVNSTEKGDLSSESTVSRIRTEHFPLTLESARPSHTSQYLCASGSRGSEAFFGQGTRLTVV.